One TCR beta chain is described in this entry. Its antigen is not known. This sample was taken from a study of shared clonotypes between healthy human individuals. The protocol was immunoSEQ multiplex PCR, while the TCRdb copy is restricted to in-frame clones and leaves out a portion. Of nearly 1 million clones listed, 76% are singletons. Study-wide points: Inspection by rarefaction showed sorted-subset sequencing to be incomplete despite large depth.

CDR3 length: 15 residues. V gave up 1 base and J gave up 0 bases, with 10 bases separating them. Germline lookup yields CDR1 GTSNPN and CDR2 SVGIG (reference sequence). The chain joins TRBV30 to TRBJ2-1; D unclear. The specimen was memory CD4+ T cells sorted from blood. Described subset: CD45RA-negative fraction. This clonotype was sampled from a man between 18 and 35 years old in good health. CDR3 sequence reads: CAWSGRISSYNEQFF. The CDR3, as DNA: TGTGCCTGGAGTGGGAGAATATCCTCCTACAATGAGCAGTTCTTC.